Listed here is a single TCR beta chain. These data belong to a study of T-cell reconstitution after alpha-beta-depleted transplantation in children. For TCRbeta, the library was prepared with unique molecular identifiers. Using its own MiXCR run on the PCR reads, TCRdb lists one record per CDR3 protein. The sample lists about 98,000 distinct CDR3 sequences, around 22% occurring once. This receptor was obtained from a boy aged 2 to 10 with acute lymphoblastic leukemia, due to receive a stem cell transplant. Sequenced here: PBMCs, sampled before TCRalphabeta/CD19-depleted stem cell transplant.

CDR3 sequence (DNA): TGTGCCTGGAGCCAAGGGTGGACTGAAGCTTTCTTT. Its translation is CAWSQGWTEAFF. The rearrangement joins TRBV30 to TRBJ1-1; D unclear. V lost 3 bases, J lost 5 bases, and 10 bases lay in between. The CDR3 has 12 amino acids. CDR1 is GTSNPN, CDR2 SVGIG, per germline (reference sequence).